This T cell receptor beta chain was identified during a study of T cells in Graves' hyperthyroidism and ophthalmopathy. Study findings and constraints: Most thyroid clonotypes that were expanded above 0.001 also turned up in blood. With a median lead of approximately six months before onset, the model predicted ophthalmopathy.

RNA transcripts served as the template for amplifying TCR beta CDR3 regions. HTBI primers drove first-round RT-PCR of the TCR CDR3. One entry per CDR3 protein, called by TCRdb with MiXCR from the multiplex PCR reads. The table includes roughly 650,000 distinct CDR3 sequences, about 16% detected once. This clonotype has a single count. Antigen unknown. Clinical symptoms, serum thyroxine, TRAb, thyroid ultrasound and orbital computed tomography established diagnosis. This TCR came from a woman aged 40 to 50 with Graves' ophthalmopathy. The sample comprised blood.

The CDR3 nucleotides read TGTGCCAGCAGCTTATGGGGCGGGAGGGCGAATGAGCAGTTCTTC. This encodes CASSLWGGRANEQFF. The chain joins TRBV7-3 to TRBJ2-1; 9 nucleotides line up with TRBD2. The CDR3 length is 15 residues. Germline V gene sequence: CDR1 SGHTA, CDR2 FQGTGA. Trimming took 2 bases from V and 7 from J; bases not matched to a gene: 6.